This T cell receptor beta chain was captured in a study of tumor and adjacent non-tumor tissue in lung cancer. Study outcomes and limitations: In normal lung, the top 100 clones were significantly more dominant than in tumor.

Comments on this clonotype: Its target is not known. Germline and junction disagree at one end, which may indicate a read error.

The library came from three nested PCR rounds adapted from ARM-PCR protocols. MiXCR, run by TCRdb on the multiplex PCR reads, gives a single entry per CDR3 protein. The sample yields about 86,000 distinct CDR3 sequences, about 77% seen once. CDR1 MNHEY and CDR2 SVGAGI come from the germline V gene. The CDR3 has 17 residues. RNA was extracted from bulk tissue without any cell sorting. More than 3 cm separated this lung sample from the edge of the tumor. Between August and November 2014, newly diagnosed, chemotherapy-naive lung cancer patients underwent thoracic surgery in China. The chain links TRBV6-5 to TRBJ2-5; 14 nucleotides match TRBD2. Sequencing was carried out using distant non-tumor lung tissue. The TCR comes from a woman aged 45-60 years with non-small cell lung cancer. CDR3 sequence reads: CASSYGTSGRDQETQWF. The CDR3 DNA follows: TGTGCCAGCAGTTATGGGACTAGCGGGAGAGATCAAGAGACCCAGTGGTTC.